The 2 T cell receptor beta chains below all came from one sample that was sequenced in a study of CD8 T cells in ankylosing spondylitis. TCRdb recomputed calls from the 5' RACE reads with MiXCR, one row per CDR3 protein. The data show approximately 300,000 distinct CDR3 sequences, around 20% seen once. Sequenced sample: blood, either unsorted or a sorted T cell fraction (not recorded which). The receptors were sampled from a male donor with ankylosing spondylitis or in good health (not recorded which).

The chain couples TRBV5-1 to TRBJ2-3, with TRBD2 matching 8 bases. V dropped 4 bases and J dropped 0; count of bases not matched to a gene: 4. Germline CDR1 SGHRS, CDR2 YFSETQ. The CDR3 contains 15 residues. CDR3 coding DNA: TGCGCCAGCAGCCTGGCTAGCGGGAGCACAGATACGCAGTATTTT. The encoded protein is CASSLASGSTDTQYF. Filled out from reference TRBV5-1 and TRBJ2-3, the complete variable domain reads KAGVTQTPRYLIKTRGQQVTLSCSPISGHRSVSWYQQTPGQGLQFLFEYFSETQRNKGNFPGRFSGRQFSNSRSEMNVSTLELGDSALYLCASSLASGSTDTQYFGPGTRLTVL.

This clonotype was observed a few times. The CDR3 region is CASSRREGDSGNTIYF. The CDR3 DNA reads TGTGCCAGCAGCCGCCGTGAGGGGGACTCTGGAAACACCATATATTTT. The chain is built from TRBV7-8 and TRBJ1-3; TRBD1 is a possible D gene (6 bases). The germline V gene encodes CDR1 SGHVS and CDR2 FQNEAQ. V was clipped by 5 bases and J by 0 bases, with 14 bases between them. The CDR3 is 16 residues long.